Sequencing of this T cell receptor beta chain was carried out in a study of blood T cell repertoires in COVID-19. Study summary: Both acute and convalescent COVID-19 samples were obtained from the United States, Italy and Spain. The cDNA or gDNA used as material had been derived from T cells, B-cell-depleted T cells, or PBMCs.

In the original processing: It was from reference gene primer amplification that nucleated cell counts were estimated. Sequencing was performed with immunoSEQ multiplex PCR; in TCRdb, only in-frame clones are kept and a portion is missing. V and J calls and clone size come straight from that table; D and trimming were deduced from the DNA. The sample lists fewer than 150,000 clones, 85% to 90% seen once, with under 4.5% in the top ten. The count of this clone is one. Patients in Seattle were enrolled during active infection, then followed longitudinally. CDR3 size: 17 residues. J was trimmed by 0 bases and V by 3 bases; bases with no gene match: 5. Germline V gene data show CDR1 as LGHDT and CDR2 as YNNKEL (reference sequence).

The receptor was isolated from a woman between 55 and 75 years old with COVID-19, enrolled during active disease. Sequenced sample: peripheral blood. V and J are TRBV3-1 (or the pseudogene TRBV3-2) and TRBJ2-1; 10 bases are a match to TRBD2. The CDR3 here is CASSQDSGGSSYNEQFF. The DNA of the CDR3 is TGTGCCAGCAGCCAGGATAGCGGGGGGTCCTCCTACAATGAGCAGTTCTTC.